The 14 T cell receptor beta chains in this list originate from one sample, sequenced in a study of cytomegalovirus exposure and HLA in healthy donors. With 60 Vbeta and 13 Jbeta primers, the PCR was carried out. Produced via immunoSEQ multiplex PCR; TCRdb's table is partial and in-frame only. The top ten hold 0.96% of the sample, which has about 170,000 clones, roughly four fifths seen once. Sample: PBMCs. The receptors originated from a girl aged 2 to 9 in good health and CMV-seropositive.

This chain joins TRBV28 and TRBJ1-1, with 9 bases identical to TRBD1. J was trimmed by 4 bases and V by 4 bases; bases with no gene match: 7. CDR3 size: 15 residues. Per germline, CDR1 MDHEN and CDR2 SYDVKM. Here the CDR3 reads CASSSPGQGATEAFF. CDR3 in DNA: TGTGCCAGCAGTTCACCGGGACAGGGAGCCACTGAAGCTTTCTTT.

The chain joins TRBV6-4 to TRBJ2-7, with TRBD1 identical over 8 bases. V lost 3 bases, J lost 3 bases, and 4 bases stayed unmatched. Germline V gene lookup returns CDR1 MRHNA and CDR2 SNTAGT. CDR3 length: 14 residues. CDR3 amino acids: CASSEQGGGYEQYF. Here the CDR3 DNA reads TGTGCCAGCAGTGAACAGGGGGGAGGCTACGAGCAGTACTTC.

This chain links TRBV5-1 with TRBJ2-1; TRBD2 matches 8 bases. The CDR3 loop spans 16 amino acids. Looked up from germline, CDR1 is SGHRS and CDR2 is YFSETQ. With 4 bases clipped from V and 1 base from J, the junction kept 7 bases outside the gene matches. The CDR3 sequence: CASSLQAGESYNEQFF. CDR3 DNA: TGCGCCAGCAGCCTGCAAGCGGGAGAGTCCTACAATGAGCAGTTCTTC.

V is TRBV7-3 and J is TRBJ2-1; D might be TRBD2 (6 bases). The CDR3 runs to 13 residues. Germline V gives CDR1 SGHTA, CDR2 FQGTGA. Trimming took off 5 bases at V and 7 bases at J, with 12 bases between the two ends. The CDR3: CASSLGRRNEQFF. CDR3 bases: TGTGCCAGCAGCCTGGGGAGGAGGAATGAGCAGTTCTTC.

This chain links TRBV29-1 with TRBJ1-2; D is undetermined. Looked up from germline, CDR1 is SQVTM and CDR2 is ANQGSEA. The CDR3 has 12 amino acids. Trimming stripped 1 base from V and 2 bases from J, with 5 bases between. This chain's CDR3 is CSVEGYNYGYTF. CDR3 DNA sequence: TGCAGCGTTGAAGGCTACAACTATGGCTACACCTTC.

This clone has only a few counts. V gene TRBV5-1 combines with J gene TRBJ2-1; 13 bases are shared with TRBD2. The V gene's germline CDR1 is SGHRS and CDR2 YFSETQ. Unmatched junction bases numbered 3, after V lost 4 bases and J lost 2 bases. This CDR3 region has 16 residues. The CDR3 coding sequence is TGCGCCAGCAGCCGACTAGCGGGAGGTACCTACAATGAGCAGTTCTTC. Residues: CASSRLAGGTYNEQFF.

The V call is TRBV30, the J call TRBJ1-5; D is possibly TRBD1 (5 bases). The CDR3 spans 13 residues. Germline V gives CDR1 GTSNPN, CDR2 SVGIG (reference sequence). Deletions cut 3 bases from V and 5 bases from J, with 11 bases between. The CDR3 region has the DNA TGTGCCTGGAGCCATGGGGGGGATCAGCCCCAGCATTTT. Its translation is CAWSHGGDQPQHF.

The CDR3 region is CASSLGQGLEGYTF. The CDR3 DNA follows: TGCGCCAGCAGCTTGGGACAGGGTTTGGAAGGCTACACCTTC. The chain links TRBV5-1 to TRBJ1-2, with 7 nucleotides matching TRBD1. Looked up from germline, CDR1 is SGHRS and CDR2 is YFSETQ. This CDR3 has 14 amino acids. V was clipped by 0 bases and J by 8 bases; unmatched bases: 7.

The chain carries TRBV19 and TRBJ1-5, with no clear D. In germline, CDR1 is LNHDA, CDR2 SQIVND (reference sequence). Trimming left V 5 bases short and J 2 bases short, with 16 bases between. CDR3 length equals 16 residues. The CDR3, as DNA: TGTGCCAGTAGTCGTCGGAGACCCGGGGGCAATCAGCCCCAGCATTTT. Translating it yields CASSRRRPGGNQPQHF.

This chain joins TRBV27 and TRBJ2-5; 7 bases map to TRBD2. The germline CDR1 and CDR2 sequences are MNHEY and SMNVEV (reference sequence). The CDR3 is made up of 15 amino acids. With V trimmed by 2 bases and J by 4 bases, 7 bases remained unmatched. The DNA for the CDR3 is TGTGCCAGCAGTTTAAATGGGGAGCGGGGAGAGACCCAGTACTTC. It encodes CASSLNGERGETQYF.

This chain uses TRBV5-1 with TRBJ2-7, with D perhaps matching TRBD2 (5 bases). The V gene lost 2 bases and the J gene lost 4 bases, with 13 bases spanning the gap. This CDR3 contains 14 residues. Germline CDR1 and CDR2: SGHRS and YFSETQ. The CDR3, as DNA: TGCGCCAGCAGCTTAGATCTACGGGATTACGAGCAGTACTTC. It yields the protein CASSLDLRDYEQYF. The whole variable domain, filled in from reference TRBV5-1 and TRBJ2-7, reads KAGVTQTPRYLIKTRGQQVTLSCSPISGHRSVSWYQQTPGQGLQFLFEYFSETQRNKGNFPGRFSGRQFSNSRSEMNVSTLELGDSALYLCASSLDLRDYEQYFGPGTRLTVT.

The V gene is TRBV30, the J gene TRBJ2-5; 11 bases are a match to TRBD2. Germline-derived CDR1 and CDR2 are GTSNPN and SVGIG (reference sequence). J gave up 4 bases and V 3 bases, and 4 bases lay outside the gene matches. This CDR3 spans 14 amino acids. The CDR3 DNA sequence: TGTGCCTGGAGGGGGACTAGCGGACGAGAGACCCAGTACTTC. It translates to CAWRGTSGRETQYF.

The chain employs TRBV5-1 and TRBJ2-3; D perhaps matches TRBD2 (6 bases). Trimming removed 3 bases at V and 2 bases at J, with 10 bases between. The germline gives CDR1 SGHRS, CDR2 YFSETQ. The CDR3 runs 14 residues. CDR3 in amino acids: CASSSGTDTDTQYF. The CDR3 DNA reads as TGCGCCAGCAGCTCCGGGACTGACACAGATACGCAGTATTTT.

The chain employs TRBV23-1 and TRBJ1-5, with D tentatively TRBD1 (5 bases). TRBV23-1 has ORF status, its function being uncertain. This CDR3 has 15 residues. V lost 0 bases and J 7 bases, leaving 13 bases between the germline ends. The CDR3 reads CASSQSDSPRQPQHF. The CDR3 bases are TGCGCCAGCAGTCAATCCGACAGTCCGAGGCAGCCCCAGCATTTT.